The subject of this entry is one T cell receptor (beta chain). Its antigen is unidentified. The sample belongs to a study of T cell repertoires in cytomegalovirus infection. Germline V gives CDR1 SQVTM, CDR2 ANQGSEA. CDR3 size: 16 residues. V lost 5 bases and J lost 4, with 24 bases in between. Each CDR3 protein is one row after TCRdb ran MiXCR on the reads. This table has hundreds of thousands of distinct CDR3 sequences, approximately 33% appearing once. The sequencing here drew on cultured PBMCs, taken from culture after CMV antigen stimulation. The TCR originated in a human donor in good health (CMV status not recorded). Some clones in this sample may be carry-over from other donors' samples. V usage is TRBV29-1 and J usage is TRBJ2-7, with D possibly TRBD2 on 6 matching bases. CDR3 bases: TGCAGCGTTCTGGGCCCCGGGACTTCGGCCCCTTACGAGCAGTACTTC. Encoded protein: CSVLGPGTSAPYEQYF.